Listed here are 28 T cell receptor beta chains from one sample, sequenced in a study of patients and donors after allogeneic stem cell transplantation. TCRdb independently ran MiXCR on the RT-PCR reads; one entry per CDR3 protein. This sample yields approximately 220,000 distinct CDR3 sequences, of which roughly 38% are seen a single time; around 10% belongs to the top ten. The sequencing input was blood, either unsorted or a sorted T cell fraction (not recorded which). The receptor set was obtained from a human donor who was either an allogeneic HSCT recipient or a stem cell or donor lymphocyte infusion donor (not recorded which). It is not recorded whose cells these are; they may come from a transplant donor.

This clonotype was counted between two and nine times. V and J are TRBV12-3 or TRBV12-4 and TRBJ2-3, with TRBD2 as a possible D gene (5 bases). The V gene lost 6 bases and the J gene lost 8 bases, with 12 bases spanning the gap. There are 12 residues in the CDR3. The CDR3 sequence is CASSRNEGTQYF. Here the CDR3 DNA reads TGTGCCAGCAGCCGTAATGAGGGTACGCAGTATTTT.

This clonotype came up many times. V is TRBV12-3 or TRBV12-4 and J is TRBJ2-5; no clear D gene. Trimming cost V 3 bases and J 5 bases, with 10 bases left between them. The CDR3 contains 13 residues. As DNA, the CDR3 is TGTGCCAGCAGTTTTTTCGGTGCGGAGACCCAGTACTTC. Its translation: CASSFFGAETQYF.

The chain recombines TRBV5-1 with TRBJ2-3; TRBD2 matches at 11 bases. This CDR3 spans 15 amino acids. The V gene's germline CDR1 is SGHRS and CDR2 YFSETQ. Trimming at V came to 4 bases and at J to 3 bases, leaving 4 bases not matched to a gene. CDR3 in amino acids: CASSTGTSGTDTQYF. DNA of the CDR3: TGCGCCAGCAGCACCGGGACTAGCGGTACAGATACGCAGTATTTT.

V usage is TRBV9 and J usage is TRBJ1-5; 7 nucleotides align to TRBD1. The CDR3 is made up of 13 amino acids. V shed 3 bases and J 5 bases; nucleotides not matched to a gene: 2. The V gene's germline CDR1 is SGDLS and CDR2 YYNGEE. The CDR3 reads CASSAGGYQPQHF. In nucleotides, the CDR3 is TGTGCCAGCAGCGCAGGGGGATATCAGCCCCAGCATTTT.

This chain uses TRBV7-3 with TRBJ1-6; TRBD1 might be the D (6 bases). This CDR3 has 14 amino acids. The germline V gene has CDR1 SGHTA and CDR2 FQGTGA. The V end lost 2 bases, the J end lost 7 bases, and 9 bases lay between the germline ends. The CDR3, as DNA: TGTGCCAGCAGCTTACAGGGGTCAAATTCACCCCTCCACTTT. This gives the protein CASSLQGSNSPLHF.

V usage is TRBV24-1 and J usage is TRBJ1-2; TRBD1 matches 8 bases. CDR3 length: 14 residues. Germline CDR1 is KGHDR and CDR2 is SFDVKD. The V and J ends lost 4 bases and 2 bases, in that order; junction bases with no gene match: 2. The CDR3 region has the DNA TGTGCCACCAGTGACACAGGGGGGAACTATGGCTACACCTTC. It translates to CATSDTGGNYGYTF.

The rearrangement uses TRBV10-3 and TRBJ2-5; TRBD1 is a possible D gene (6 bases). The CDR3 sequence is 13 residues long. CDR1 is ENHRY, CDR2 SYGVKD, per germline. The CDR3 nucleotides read TGTGCTACACGTAACAGGGAACAAGAGACCCAGTACTTC. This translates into CATRNREQETQYF.

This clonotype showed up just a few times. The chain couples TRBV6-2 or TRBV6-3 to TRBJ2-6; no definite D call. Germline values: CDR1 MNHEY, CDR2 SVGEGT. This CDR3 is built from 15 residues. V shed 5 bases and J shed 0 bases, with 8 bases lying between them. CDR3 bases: TGTGCCAGCAGTCACCAGAACTCTGGGGCCAACGTCCTGACTTTC. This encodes CASSHQNSGANVLTF.

CDR3 protein: CSARTGGREQYF. CDR3 nucleotide sequence: TGCAGTGCGAGGACAGGGGGTCGCGAGCAGTACTTC. The V gene is TRBV20-1, the J gene TRBJ2-7, with 10 bases matching TRBD1. The CDR3 extends over 12 amino acids. The germline V gene encodes CDR1 DFQATT and CDR2 SNEGSKA (reference sequence). V was pared by 6 bases and J by 6 bases, with 5 bases of the junction left unmatched.

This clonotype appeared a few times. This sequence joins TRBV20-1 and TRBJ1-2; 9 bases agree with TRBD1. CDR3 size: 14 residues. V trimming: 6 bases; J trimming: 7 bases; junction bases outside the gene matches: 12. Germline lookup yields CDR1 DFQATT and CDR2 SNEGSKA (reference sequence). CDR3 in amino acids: CSAPTGGNRRGYTF. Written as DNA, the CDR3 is TGCAGTGCCCCAACAGGGGGCAATCGGCGTGGCTACACCTTC.

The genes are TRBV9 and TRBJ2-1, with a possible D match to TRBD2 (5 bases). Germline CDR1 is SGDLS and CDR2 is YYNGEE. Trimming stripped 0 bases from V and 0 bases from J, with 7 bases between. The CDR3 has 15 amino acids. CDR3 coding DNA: TGTGCCAGCAGCGTAGTAGGGAGCTCCTACAATGAGCAGTTCTTC. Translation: CASSVVGSSYNEQFF.

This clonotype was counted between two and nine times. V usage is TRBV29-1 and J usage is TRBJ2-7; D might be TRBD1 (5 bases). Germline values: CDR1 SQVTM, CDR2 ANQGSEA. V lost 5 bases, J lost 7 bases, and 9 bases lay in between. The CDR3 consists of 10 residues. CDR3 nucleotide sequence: TGCAGCGTTCTGGGGCGGGAGCAGTACTTC. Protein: CSVLGREQYF.

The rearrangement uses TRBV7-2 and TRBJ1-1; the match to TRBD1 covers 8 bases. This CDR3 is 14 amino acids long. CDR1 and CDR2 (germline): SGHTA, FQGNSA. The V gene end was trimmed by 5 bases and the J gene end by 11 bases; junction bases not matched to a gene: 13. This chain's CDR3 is CASSRQGRRSDAFF. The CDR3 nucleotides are TGTGCCAGCAGCCGACAGGGGAGGAGGTCGGACGCTTTCTTT.

The CDR3 bases are TGCGCCAGCAGCCAAGATAAAACAGGGTGCTTCCACGAGCAGTACTTC. Its translation: CASSQDKTGCFHEQYF. The gene calls are TRBV4-1 and TRBJ2-7; tentatively, D is TRBD1 (6 bases). V was cut by 0 bases and J by 5 bases, with 17 bases left in between. Germline CDR1 MGHRA, CDR2 YSYEKL. The CDR3 loop spans 16 amino acids.

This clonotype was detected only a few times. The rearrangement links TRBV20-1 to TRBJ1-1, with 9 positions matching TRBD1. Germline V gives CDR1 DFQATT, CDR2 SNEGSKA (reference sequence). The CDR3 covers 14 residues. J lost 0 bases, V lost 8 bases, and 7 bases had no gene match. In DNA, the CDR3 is TGCAGTACAACGACAGGGGGGTTGAACACTGAAGCTTTCTTT. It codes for CSTTTGGLNTEAFF.

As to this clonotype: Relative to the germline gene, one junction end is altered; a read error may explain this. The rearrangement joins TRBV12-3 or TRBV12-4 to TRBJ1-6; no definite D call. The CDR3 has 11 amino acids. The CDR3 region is CASSKGGTLHF. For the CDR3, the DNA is TGTGCCAGCAGCAAGGGTGGAACCCTCCATTTT.

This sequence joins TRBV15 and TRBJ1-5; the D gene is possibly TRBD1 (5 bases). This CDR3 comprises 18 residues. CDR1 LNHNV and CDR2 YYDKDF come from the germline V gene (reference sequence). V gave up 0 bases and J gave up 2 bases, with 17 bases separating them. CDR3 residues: CATSRDLTVLQGNQPQHF. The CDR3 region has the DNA TGTGCCACCAGCAGAGATTTGACAGTTCTGCAAGGCAATCAGCCCCAGCATTTT.

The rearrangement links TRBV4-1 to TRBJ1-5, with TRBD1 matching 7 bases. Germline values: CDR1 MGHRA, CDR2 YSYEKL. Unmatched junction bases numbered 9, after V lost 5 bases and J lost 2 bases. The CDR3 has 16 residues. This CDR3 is CASSLTGNKGNQPQHF. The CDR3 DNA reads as TGCGCCAGCAGCTTGACAGGGAATAAGGGCAATCAGCCCCAGCATTTT.

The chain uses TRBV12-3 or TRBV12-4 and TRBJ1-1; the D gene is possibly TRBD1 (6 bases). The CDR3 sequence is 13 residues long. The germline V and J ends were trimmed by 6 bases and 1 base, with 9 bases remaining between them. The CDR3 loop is CASRSGENTEAFF. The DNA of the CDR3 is TGTGCCAGCAGATCAGGGGAGAACACTGAAGCTTTCTTT.

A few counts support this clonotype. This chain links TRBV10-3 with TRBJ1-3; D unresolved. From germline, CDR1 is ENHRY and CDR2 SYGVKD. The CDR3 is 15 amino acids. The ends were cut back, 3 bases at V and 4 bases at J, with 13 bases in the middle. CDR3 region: CAISDRAAEGNTIYF. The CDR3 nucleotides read TGTGCCATCAGTGATAGGGCGGCGGAGGGAAACACCATATATTTT.

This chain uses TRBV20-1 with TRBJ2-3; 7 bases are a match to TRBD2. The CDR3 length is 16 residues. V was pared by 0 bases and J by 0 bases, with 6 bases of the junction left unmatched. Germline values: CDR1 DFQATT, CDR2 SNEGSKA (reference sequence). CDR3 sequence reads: CSARDIGGISTDTQYF. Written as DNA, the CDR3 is TGCAGTGCTAGAGATATCGGGGGGATTAGCACAGATACGCAGTATTTT.

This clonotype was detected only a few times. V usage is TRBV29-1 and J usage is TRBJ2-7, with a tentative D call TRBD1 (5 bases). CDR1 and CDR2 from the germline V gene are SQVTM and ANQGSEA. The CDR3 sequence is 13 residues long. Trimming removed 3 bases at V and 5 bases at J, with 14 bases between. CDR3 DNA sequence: TGCAGCGTTGAGACAGTCATAGGCCACGAGCAGTACTTC. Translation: CSVETVIGHEQYF.

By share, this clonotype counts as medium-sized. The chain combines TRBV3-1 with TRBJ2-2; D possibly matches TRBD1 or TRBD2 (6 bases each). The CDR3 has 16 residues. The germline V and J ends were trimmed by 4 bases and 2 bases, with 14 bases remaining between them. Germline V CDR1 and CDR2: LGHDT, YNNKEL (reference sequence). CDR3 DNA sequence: TGTGCCAGCAGCCGGACTCGGGGGCGAAACACCGGGGAGCTGTTTTTT. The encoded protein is CASSRTRGRNTGELFF.

CDR3 DNA sequence: TGCGCCAGCAGCCAAAGACAGGGACGGGAGCAGTACTTC. It codes for CASSQRQGREQYF. This chain connects TRBV4-3 to TRBJ2-7; 7 bases agree with TRBD1. CDR3 size: 13 residues. Germline V gives CDR1 LGHNA, CDR2 YSLEER. J was trimmed by 7 bases and V by 2 bases; bases with no gene match: 5.

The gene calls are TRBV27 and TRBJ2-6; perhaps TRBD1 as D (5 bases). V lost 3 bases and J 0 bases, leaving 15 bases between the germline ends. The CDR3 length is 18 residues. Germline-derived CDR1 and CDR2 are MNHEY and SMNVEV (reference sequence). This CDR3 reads CASSFAGLSFSGANVLTF. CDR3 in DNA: TGTGCCAGCAGTTTCGCAGGGCTCTCGTTCTCTGGGGCCAACGTCCTGACTTTC.

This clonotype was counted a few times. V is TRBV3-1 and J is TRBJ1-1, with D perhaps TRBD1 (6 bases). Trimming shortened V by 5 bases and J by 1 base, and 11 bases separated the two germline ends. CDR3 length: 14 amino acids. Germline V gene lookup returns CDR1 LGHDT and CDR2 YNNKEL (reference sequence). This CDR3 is CASSSQQGNTEAFF. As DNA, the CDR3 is TGTGCCAGCAGCTCCCAACAGGGGAACACTGAAGCTTTCTTT.

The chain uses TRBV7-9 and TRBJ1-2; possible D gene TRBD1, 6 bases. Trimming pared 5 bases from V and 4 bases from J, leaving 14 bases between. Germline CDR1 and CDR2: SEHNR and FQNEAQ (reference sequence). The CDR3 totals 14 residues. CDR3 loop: CASSARDTPYGYTF. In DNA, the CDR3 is TGTGCCAGCAGCGCCCGGGACACTCCCTATGGCTACACCTTC.

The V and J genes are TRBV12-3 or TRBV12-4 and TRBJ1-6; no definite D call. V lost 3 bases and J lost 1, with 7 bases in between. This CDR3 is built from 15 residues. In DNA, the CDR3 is TGTGCCAGCAGTTTCGGGAGTTCCTATAATTCACCCCTCCACTTT. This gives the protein CASSFGSSYNSPLHF.